What follows is one TCR beta chain and its context. Its antigen is currently unknown. The data belong to a study of monozygotic twins with inflammatory bowel disease. General study findings and limits: Support was lacking for any single strong IBD-associated signal or clonotype. IBD patients exhibited fewer clonotypes shared with other individuals than healthy twins, particularly with disease activity. Using the inverse Simpson index, IBD patients had lower TCRbeta diversity than healthy co-twins.

The cDNA of both the TCRalpha and TCRbeta chains was subjected to two nested PCRs of about 15 and 9 cycles. Following a re-call of the 5' RACE reads, TCRdb has one entry per CDR3 protein and lacks DNA. The data include about 160,000 distinct CDR3 sequences; the top ten clones carry 2.8%. Per germline, CDR1 SGHAT and CDR2 FQDESV (reference sequence). The CDR3 consists of 20 residues. This sequence originates from a human donor with ulcerative colitis or Crohn's disease, or a healthy co-twin of an affected twin (not recorded which). The chain uses TRBV11-1 and TRBJ2-3; TCRdb outputs TRBD2, but without DNA this stays unchecked. The sample comprised blood. This CDR3 is CASSLGSLAGVDARTDTQYF.